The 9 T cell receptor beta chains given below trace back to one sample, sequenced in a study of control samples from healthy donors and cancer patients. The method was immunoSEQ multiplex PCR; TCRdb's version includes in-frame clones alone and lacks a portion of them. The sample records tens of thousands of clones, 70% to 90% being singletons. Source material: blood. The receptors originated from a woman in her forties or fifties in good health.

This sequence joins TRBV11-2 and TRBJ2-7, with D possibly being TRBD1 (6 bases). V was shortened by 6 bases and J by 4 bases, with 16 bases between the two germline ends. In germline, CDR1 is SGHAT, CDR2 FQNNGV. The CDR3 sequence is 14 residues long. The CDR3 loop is CASSRGQSIYEQYF. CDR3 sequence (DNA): TGTGCCAGCAGTCGCGGACAGTCCATTTACGAGCAGTACTTC. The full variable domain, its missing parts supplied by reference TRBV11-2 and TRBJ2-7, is EAGVAQSPRYKIIEKRQSVAFWCNPISGHATLYWYQQILGQGPKLLIQFQNNGVVDDSQLPKDRFSAERLKGVDSTLKIQPAKLEDSAVYLCASSRGQSIYEQYFGPGTRLTVT.

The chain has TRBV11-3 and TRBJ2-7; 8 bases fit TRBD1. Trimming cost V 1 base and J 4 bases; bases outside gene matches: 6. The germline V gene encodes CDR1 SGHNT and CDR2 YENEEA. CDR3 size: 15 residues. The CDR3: CASSLGYGQGYEQYF. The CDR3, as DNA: TGTGCCAGCAGCTTAGGCTATGGACAGGGATACGAGCAGTACTTC.

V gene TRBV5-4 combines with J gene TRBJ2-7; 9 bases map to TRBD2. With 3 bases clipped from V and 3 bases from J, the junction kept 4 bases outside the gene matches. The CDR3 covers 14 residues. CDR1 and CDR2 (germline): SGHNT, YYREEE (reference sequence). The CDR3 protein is CASSSQRGDYEQYF. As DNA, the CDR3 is TGTGCCAGCAGCTCCCAGCGGGGGGACTACGAGCAGTACTTC. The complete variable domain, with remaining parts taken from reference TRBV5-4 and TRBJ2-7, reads ETGVTQSPTHLIKTRGQQVTLRCSSQSGHNTVSWYQQALGQGPQFIFQYYREEENGRGNFPPRFSGLQFPNYSSELNVNALELDDSALYLCASSSQRGDYEQYFGPGTRLTVT.

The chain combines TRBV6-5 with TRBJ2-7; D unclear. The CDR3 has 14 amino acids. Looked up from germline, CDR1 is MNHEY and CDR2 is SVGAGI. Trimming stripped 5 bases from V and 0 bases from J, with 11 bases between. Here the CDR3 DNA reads TGTGCCAGCAGTAAAATCGACACCTCCTACGAGCAGTACTTC. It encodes CASSKIDTSYEQYF.

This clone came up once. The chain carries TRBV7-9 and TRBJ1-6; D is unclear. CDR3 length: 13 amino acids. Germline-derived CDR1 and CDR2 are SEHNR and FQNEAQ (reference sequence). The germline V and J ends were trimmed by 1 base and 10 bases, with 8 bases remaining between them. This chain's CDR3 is CASSLGWRSPLHF. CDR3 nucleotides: TGTGCCAGCAGCTTAGGTTGGAGATCACCCCTCCACTTT.

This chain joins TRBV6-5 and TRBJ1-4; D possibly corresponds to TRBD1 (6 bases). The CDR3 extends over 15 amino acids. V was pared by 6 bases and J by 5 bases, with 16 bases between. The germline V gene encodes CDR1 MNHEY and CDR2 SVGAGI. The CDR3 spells CASRTLTGRNEKLFF. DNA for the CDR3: TGTGCCAGCAGGACATTGACAGGCCGAAATGAAAAACTGTTTTTT.

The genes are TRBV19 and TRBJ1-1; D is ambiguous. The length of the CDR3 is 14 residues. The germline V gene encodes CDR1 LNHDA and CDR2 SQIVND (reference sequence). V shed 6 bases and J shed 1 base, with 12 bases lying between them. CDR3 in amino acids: CASRWGAGNTEAFF. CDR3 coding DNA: TGTGCCAGTAGATGGGGAGCCGGGAACACTGAAGCTTTCTTT.

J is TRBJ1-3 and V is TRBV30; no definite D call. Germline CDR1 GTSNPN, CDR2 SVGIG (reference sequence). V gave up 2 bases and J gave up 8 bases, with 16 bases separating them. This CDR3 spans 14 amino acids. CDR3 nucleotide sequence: TGTGCCTGGAGTAAGGGCCATAACGGGGACACCATATATTTT. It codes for CAWSKGHNGDTIYF.

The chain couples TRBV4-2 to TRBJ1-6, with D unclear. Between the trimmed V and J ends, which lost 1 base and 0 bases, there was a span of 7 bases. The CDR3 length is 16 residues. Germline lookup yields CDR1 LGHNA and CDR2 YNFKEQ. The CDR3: CASSQGRTSYNSPLHF. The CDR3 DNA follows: TGTGCCAGCAGCCAAGGCAGGACCTCCTATAATTCACCCCTCCACTTT.